This TCR beta chain was observed in a study of shared clonotypes between healthy human individuals. In replicate PCRs of sorted subsets, roughly 190 ng DNA, approximately 32,000 T cell genomes, was used. Measured with immunoSEQ multiplex PCR; TCRdb has only the in-frame clones, and not every one. The data contain over a million clones, around four fifths of them seen just once; the ten biggest clones take up 1.2% to 1.5%. Germline V lookup: CDR1 KGHSH, CDR2 LQKENI. V was pared by 4 bases and J by 6 bases, with 12 bases between. The CDR3 has 13 amino acids. The table lists this clone with a few counts.

Material: memory CD4+ T cells sorted from blood. Specified subset: CD45RA-negative fraction. The sequence was collected from a young man in good health. This chain links TRBV18 with TRBJ2-5; D call uncertain. The CDR3 DNA reads TGTGCCAGCTCACTTTCCCGGGCCCAGACCCAGTACTTC. Its translation is CASSLSRAQTQYF.